These 20 T cell receptor beta chains share one sample of origin, sequenced in a study of CD8 T cells in Susac syndrome. Random hexamers served to reverse transcribe roughly 0.45 to 1 ug RNA. From the immunoSEQ multiplex PCR reads, TCRdb called clonotypes with MiXCR, one entry per CDR3 protein. The profile shows some 150,000 distinct CDR3 sequences, about 94% of them singletons. The material sequenced was CD4+ T cells from PBMCs. Receptors were obtained from a human donor with Susac syndrome.

The rearrangement joins TRBV29-1 to TRBJ2-7; the D call may be TRBD1 or TRBD2 (6 bases each). The V end lost 2 bases, the J end lost 5 bases, and 13 bases lay between the germline ends. From germline, CDR1 is SQVTM and CDR2 ANQGSEA. This CDR3 is built from 13 residues. In nucleotides, the CDR3 is TGCAGCGTTGAAATTGGAGGGGGAGACGAGCAGTACTTC. Its protein product is CSVEIGGGDEQYF.

V and J are TRBV4-1 and TRBJ2-3, with a possible D match to TRBD2 (7 bases). This CDR3 spans 16 amino acids. Trimming pared 0 bases from V and 3 bases from J, leaving 13 bases between. The V gene's germline CDR1 is MGHRA and CDR2 YSYEKL. In DNA, the CDR3 is TGCGCCAGCAGCCAAGATCCTGGGGGGGCTACAGATACGCAGTATTTT. It codes for CASSQDPGGATDTQYF.

J is TRBJ1-5 and V is TRBV28; weak D call: TRBD1 (6 bases). The CDR3 has 14 residues. Germline V gene data show CDR1 as MDHEN and CDR2 as SYDVKM. Between the trimmed V and J ends, which lost 1 base and 8 bases, there was a span of 12 bases. The CDR3 nucleotides are TGTGCCAGCAGTTTATCAGGGGTTAGGGAGCCCCAGCATTTT. Its protein is CASSLSGVREPQHF.

The J gene is TRBJ2-3, the V gene TRBV29-1; tentatively, D is TRBD2 (6 bases). The V gene's germline CDR1 is SQVTM and CDR2 ANQGSEA. This CDR3 contains 11 residues. V was trimmed by 3 bases and J by 7 bases, leaving 8 bases between them. The CDR3 DNA reads as TGCAGCGTTGACGGGGGAAATACGCAGTATTTT. It encodes CSVDGGNTQYF.

This clonotype was detected only once. V gene TRBV5-4 combines with J gene TRBJ2-4; 10 bases are a match to TRBD1. This CDR3 contains 18 residues. V shed 4 bases and J 0 bases; nucleotides not matched to a gene: 10. Germline V CDR1 and CDR2: SGHNT, YYREEE (reference sequence). The chain's CDR3 is CASSRAGTGAVAKNIQYF. For the CDR3, the DNA is TGTGCCAGCAGCCGCGCCGGGACAGGGGCCGTAGCCAAAAACATTCAGTACTTC.

V usage is TRBV28 and J usage is TRBJ2-2; D is ambiguous. V lost 5 bases to trimming and J lost 7 bases, with 11 bases between them. Looked up from germline, CDR1 is MDHEN and CDR2 is SYDVKM. The CDR3 contains 13 residues. The CDR3 here is CASSPRVSGELFF. As DNA, the CDR3 is TGTGCCAGCAGTCCCCGAGTGAGCGGGGAGCTGTTTTTT.

V is TRBV20-1 and J is TRBJ2-7; D unresolved. CDR1 is DFQATT, CDR2 SNEGSKA, per germline (reference sequence). The CDR3 has 12 residues. Between the trimmed V and J ends, which lost 4 bases and 0 bases, there was a span of 7 bases. The CDR3 DNA sequence: TGCAGTGCTATGGGGTCCTCCTACGAGCAGTACTTC. Encoded protein: CSAMGSSYEQYF.

The rearrangement links TRBV12-3 or TRBV12-4 to TRBJ2-1, with D possibly TRBD2 on 6 matching bases. CDR3 length: 14 residues. V shed 6 bases and J shed 7 bases, with 16 bases lying between them. The CDR3 coding sequence is TGTGCCAGCAGGCGGTGGGGGGATGGGAATGAGCAGTTCTTC. Encoded protein: CASRRWGDGNEQFF.

The chain has TRBV5-1 and TRBJ2-5, with 9 bases fitting TRBD1. With 6 bases clipped from V and 7 bases from J, the junction kept 10 bases outside the gene matches. Germline V gene sequence: CDR1 SGHRS, CDR2 YFSETQ. The CDR3 contains 14 residues. This chain's CDR3 is CASTVGQGMGTQYF. The DNA for the CDR3 is TGCGCCAGCACCGTAGGACAGGGGATGGGGACCCAGTACTTC.

This chain uses TRBV29-1 with TRBJ2-5; tentative D call: TRBD2 (5 bases). V shed 6 bases and J shed 6 bases, with 17 bases lying between them. Germline-derived CDR1 and CDR2 are SQVTM and ANQGSEA. The CDR3 runs 13 residues. Written as DNA, the CDR3 is TGCAGCGTGGTCCCGGGGTCCCTACAGACCCAGTACTTC. Translation gives CSVVPGSLQTQYF.

The genes are TRBV9 and TRBJ1-6; D may be TRBD1 (5 bases). This CDR3 region has 14 residues. CDR1 and CDR2 (germline): SGDLS, YYNGEE. The V gene lost 3 bases and the J gene lost 8 bases, with 12 bases spanning the gap. The CDR3 nucleotides read TGTGCCAGCAGCGCTGGGACTTTATATTCACCCCTCCACTTT. Encoded protein: CASSAGTLYSPLHF.

The chain's CDR3 is CASSGTSGGTHEQFF. In DNA, the CDR3 is TGTGCCAGCAGCGGAACTAGCGGGGGGACCCATGAGCAGTTCTTC. The V call is TRBV9, the J call TRBJ2-1; TRBD2 agrees at 12 bases. With 3 bases clipped from V and 8 bases from J, the junction kept 6 bases outside the gene matches. The CDR3 is 15 amino acids. Germline CDR1 is SGDLS and CDR2 is YYNGEE.

V usage is TRBV5-4 and J usage is TRBJ2-6, with 8 bases aligning to TRBD1. Per germline, CDR1 SGHNT and CDR2 YYREEE (reference sequence). This CDR3 is built from 17 residues. V trimming: 4 bases; J trimming: 0 bases; junction bases outside the gene matches: 6. CDR3: CASSTGTGSSGANVLTF. The CDR3 DNA sequence: TGTGCCAGCAGCACCGGGACAGGAAGCTCTGGGGCCAACGTCCTGACTTTC.

The rearrangement uses TRBV27 and TRBJ2-7; 9 bases are a match to TRBD2. The junction had 8 bases not matched to a gene; V was cut back by 3 bases and J by 8 bases. The CDR3 runs to 14 residues. Per the germline V gene, CDR1 is MNHEY and CDR2 is SMNVEV (reference sequence). The CDR3 DNA follows: TGTGCCAGCAGTTTTGCGGCGGGGGGGATGAAGCAGTACTTC. This codes for CASSFAAGGMKQYF.

CDR3 in amino acids: CASSPRSGTGSGEQYF. In DNA form, the CDR3 reads TGTGCCAGCAGTCCTCGGAGCGGGACAGGGTCTGGGGAGCAGTACTTC. This chain joins TRBV6-1 and TRBJ2-7; 9 nucleotides match TRBD1. The CDR3 covers 16 residues. The J segment lost 7 bases and the V segment lost 5 bases, leaving 15 bases of the junction unmatched. Germline V gives CDR1 MNHNS, CDR2 SASEGT.

V and J are TRBV7-9 and TRBJ1-1; D is undetermined. V lost 3 bases, J lost 11 bases, and 22 bases lay in between. CDR1 is SEHNR and CDR2 is FQNEAQ in the germline V gene (reference sequence). This CDR3 has 15 amino acids. The CDR3 loop reads CASSFGEGSWKEAFF. CDR3 coding DNA: TGTGCCAGCAGCTTTGGGGAGGGCTCGTGGAAGGAGGCTTTCTTT.

The gene calls are TRBV29-1 and TRBJ2-3; TRBD1 agrees at 9 bases. The CDR3 covers 13 residues. Germline CDR1 reads SQVTM; CDR2 reads ANQGSEA. Trimming took 3 bases from V and 8 from J; bases not matched to a gene: 6. This chain's CDR3 is CSVEQDRGATQYF. The CDR3 DNA is TGCAGCGTTGAGCAGGACAGGGGTGCTACGCAGTATTTT.

The chain combines TRBV19 with TRBJ1-5; no reliable D call. Trimming took 3 bases from V and 5 from J, leaving 8 bases between them. The CDR3 is 13 amino acids. CDR1 LNHDA and CDR2 SQIVND come from the germline V gene (reference sequence). CDR3 region: CASSIRRDQPQHF. The CDR3 region has the DNA TGTGCCAGTAGTATTCGAAGGGATCAGCCCCAGCATTTT.

DNA for the CDR3: TGTGCCAGCAGTGAAGGGGTAGCGGAGACCCAGTACTTC. Amino acid sequence: CASSEGVAETQYF. The rearrangement links TRBV2 to TRBJ2-5; weak D call: TRBD2 (5 bases). Per the germline V gene, CDR1 is SNHLY and CDR2 is FYNNEI. The CDR3 runs to 13 residues. V was trimmed by 1 base and J by 5 bases, leaving 8 bases between them.

The chain joins TRBV5-6 to TRBJ2-1, with TRBD1 matching over 9 bases. V shed 4 bases and J 7 bases; nucleotides not matched to a gene: 3. The germline V gene encodes CDR1 SGHDT and CDR2 YYEEEE. This CDR3 is 13 amino acids long. CDR3 bases: TGTGCCAGCAGCCCACAGGGGGCGAATGAGCAGTTCTTC. It is translated as CASSPQGANEQFF.